The TCR beta chain under discussion was sequenced for a study of shared clonotypes between healthy human individuals. Overall study: The cohort comprised two women and a few men. Their ages spanned 18 to 49 years. Each donor's CD4 naive and CD4 memory cells filled three plates apiece, CD8 naive two, and CD8 memory one. The study, taken as a whole, reports: Generation probability values for non-shared clonotypes were lower than those for clonotypes shared by all four donors.

Deletions cut 0 bases from V and 4 bases from J, with 16 bases between. Germline V CDR1 and CDR2: LGHNA, YNFKEQ. CDR3 length equals 16 residues. With regard to this clone: Its cognate antigen is unknown.

CD45RO-negative CD8 cells positively selected for CCR7 made up the naive population, which excluded terminally differentiated effector memory CD45RA+ cells. Generated by immunoSEQ multiplex PCR, the TCRdb table keeps only in-frame clones and is missing some. The data show some 740,000 clones, with 80% to 95% seen just once and less than 25% held by the top ten. The sequence derives from a young man in good health. The rearrangement links TRBV4-2 to TRBJ2-7; D uncertain. The sample consisted of naive CD8+ T cells sorted from blood. The CDR3 DNA sequence: TGTGCCAGCAGCCAAGATTTGGCCCTAGGGCGGTACGAGCAGTACTTC. This codes for CASSQDLALGRYEQYF.